This T cell receptor (beta chain) was sequenced in a study of T cell responses to AZD1222 COVID-19 vaccine. General study points: Along spike, vaccine-associated CD4 TCRs were found throughout, with dominance at 160-218 and 743-854. Just five to seven people given AZD1222 tested seropositive at baseline.

There are 14 residues in the CDR3. This clone was observed a single time. The antigen remains unidentified. The data were produced by immunoSEQ multiplex PCR, yet TCRdb's version contains in-frame clones alone and is incomplete. The repertoire includes 150,000 to 190,000 clones, just over 90% of them detected once, and 1.8% sits in the top ten. Sequenced here: peripheral blood, sampled on day 0 of AZD1222 vaccination. This receptor was obtained from an adult in good health. V usage is TRBV21-1 and J usage is TRBJ2-7; the D call of TRBD2 is as the table states it, not checked on the DNA. TRBV21-1 represents a pseudogene. The CDR3 region has the DNA TGTGCCAGCAGCAGGGCTGCCGGGGCCTACGAGCAGTACTTC. It encodes CASSRAAGAYEQYF.